These T cell receptor beta chains were read from a single sample in a study of shared clonotypes between healthy human individuals. Data came from immunoSEQ multiplex PCR; TCRdb stores just in-frame clones and leaves some out. Seen here are around 1.9 million clones, approximately 92% observed once, and the top ten hold roughly 1.7%. What was sequenced was naive CD8+ T cells from PBMCs. Source of these receptors: a man aged 18 to 30 in good health. Some clones in this sample may be carry-over from other donors' samples. Both conserved end residues are part of each CDR3.

cdr3_aa,v_call,cdr3_length
CASSPLSSYGYTF,TRBV14,13
CASSFSGITNEQFF,TRBV7-2,14
CASSKDEGLEQYF,TRBV21-1,13
CSVDRGLGEQYF,TRBV29-1,12
CAGSYPRRQGYEQYF,TRBV7-9,15
CASRGTGANVLTF,TRBV2,13
CASSRSVGVGEQFF,TRBV4-1,14
CASSQLPTSLGEETQYF,TRBV4-1,17
CASSAREPGQARGGYTF,TRBV7-9,17
CASLDSGQNYNEQFF,TRBV27,15
CASSLAVGYEQYF,TRBV5-1,13
CASSPPTGKSYNEQFF,TRBV9,16
CASSTPGQGGEQYF,TRBV19,14
CASSLADSGQPQHF,TRBV5-6,14
CASSPGTNSPSYNEQFF,TRBV5-1,17
CAISDGTAAWEQYF,TRBV10-3,14
CASLKGLAGGTEQFF,TRBV6-6,15
CASSFMLAAMETGELFF,TRBV28,17
CASTPGGANEKLFF,TRBV27,14
CASGGAFGTEAFF,TRBV27,13
CASSLTSLFSFTDTQYF,TRBV7-2,17
CASSLVGGSTGELFF,TRBV11-2,15
CASSLSRVEPNEKLFF,TRBV11-2,16
CASSERVGGLSTDTQYF,TRBV6-1,17
CASSSRTSSSYNEQFF,TRBV7-6,16
CASSVGPNPRGTEAFF,TRBV9,16
CASSLVAAYEQYF,TRBV27,13
CASSFIQGNEQFF,TRBV7-6,13
CASSQNNQPQHF,TRBV10-1,12
CASTYLDTGELFF,TRBV19,13
CAIDTRHSNTGELFF,TRBV28,15
CSVDGTVNQETQYF,TRBV29-1,14
CASTRLSSHGELFF,TRBV6-4,14
CASSSDYANTGELFF,TRBV7-3,15
CATSSPPMREQYF,TRBV15,13
CASSSSGLAYYNEQFF,TRBV11-2,16
CSAIQGGTGELFF,TRBV29-1,13
CASSLGGSYNEQFF,TRBV7-3,14
CARGGAGGFTEAFF,TRBV2,14
CASSPGLRHPSGELFF,TRBV27,16
CASSPTSGETYEQYF,TRBV7-2,15
CASSPNDDTPYEQYF,TRBV5-4,15
CASSYGQGSYNEQFF,TRBV6-6,15
CSVGTVSNQPQHF,TRBV29-1,13
CASSQRGGDEQFF,TRBV4-3,13
CASSYSGTIYEQYF,TRBV6-5,14
CASSPGGQKRNIQYF,TRBV5-1,15
CASSQGAGTTYNEQFF,TRBV4-2,16
CASSLGLAELSNTGELFF,TRBV7-9,18
CASSGLPTDTQYF,TRBV2,13
CASSQSPLEQYF,TRBV14,12
CASSYDGTGFRYGYTF,TRBV6-5,16
CASSLGQGWYEQFF,TRBV5-6,14